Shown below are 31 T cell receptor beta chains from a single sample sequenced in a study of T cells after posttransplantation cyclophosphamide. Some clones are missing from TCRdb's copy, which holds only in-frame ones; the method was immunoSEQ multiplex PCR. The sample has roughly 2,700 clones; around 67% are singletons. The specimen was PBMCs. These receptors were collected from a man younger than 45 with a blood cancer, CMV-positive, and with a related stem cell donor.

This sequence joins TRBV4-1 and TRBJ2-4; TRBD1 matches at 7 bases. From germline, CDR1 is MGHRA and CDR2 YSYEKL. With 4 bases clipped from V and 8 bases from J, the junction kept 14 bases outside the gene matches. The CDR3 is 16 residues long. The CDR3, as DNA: TGCGCCAGCAGCCCTAAACCGACAGGGCATTGGGACATTCAGTACTTC. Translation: CASSPKPTGHWDIQYF.

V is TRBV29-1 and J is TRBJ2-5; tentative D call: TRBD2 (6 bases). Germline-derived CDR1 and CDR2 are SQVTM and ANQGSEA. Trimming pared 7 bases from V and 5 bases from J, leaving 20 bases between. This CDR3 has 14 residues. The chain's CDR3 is CSAGRRDEGETQYF. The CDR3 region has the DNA TGCAGCGCCGGACGGCGGGATGAGGGGGAGACCCAGTACTTC. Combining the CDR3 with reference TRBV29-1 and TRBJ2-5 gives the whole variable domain SAVISQKPSRDICQRGTSLTIQCQVDSQVTMMFWYRQQPGQSLTLIATANQGSEATYESGFVIDKFPISRPNLTFSTLTVSNMSPEDSSIYLCSAGRRDEGETQYFGPGTRLLVL.

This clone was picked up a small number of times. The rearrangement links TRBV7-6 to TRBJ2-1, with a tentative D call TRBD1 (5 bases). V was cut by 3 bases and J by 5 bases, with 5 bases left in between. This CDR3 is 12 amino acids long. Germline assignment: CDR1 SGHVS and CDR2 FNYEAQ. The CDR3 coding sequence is TGTGCCAGCAGCTTGACAGACAATGAGCAGTTCTTC. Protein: CASSLTDNEQFF.

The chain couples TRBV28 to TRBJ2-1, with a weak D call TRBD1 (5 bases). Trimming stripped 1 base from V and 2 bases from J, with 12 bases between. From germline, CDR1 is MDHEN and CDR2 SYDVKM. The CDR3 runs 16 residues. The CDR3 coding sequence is TGTGCCAGCAGTTTATTGACGGCAGGGACCTACAATGAGCAGTTCTTC. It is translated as CASSLLTAGTYNEQFF.

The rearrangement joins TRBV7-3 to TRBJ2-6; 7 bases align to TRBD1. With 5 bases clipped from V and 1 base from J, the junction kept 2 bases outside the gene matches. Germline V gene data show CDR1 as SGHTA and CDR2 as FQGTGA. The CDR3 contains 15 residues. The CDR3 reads CASSTQGSGANVLTF. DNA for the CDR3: TGTGCCAGCAGCACACAGGGGTCTGGGGCCAACGTCCTGACTTTC.

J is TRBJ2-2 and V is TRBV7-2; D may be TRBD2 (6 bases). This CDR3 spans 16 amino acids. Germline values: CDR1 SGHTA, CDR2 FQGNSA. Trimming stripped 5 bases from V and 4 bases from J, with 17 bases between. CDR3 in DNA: TGTGCCAGCAGCCCGGCGGAGGGAGTGGTCACCGGGGAGCTGTTTTTT. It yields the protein CASSPAEGVVTGELFF.

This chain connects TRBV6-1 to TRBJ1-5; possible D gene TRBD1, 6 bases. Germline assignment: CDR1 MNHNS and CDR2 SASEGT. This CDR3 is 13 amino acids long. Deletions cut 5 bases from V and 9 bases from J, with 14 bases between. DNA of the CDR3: TGTGCCAGCAGTAGGACAGTCTCCTGGCCCCAGCATTTT. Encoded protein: CASSRTVSWPQHF.

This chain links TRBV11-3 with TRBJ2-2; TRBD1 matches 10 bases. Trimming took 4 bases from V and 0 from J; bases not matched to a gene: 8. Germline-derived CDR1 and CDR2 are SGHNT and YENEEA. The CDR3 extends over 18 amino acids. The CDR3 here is CASSSGQGKGPNTGELFF. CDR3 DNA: TGTGCCAGCAGCTCGGGACAGGGGAAAGGGCCGAACACCGGGGAGCTGTTTTTT.

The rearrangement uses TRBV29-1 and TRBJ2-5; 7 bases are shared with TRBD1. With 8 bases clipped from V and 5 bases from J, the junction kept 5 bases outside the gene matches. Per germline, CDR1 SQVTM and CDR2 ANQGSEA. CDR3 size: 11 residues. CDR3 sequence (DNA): TGCAGCTTACAGGGGTTGGAGACCCAGTACTTC. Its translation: CSLQGLETQYF.

CDR3 residues: CASSFTANYGYTF. The CDR3, as DNA: TGTGCCAGCAGCTTTACAGCTAACTATGGCTACACCTTC. The V and J genes are TRBV11-2 and TRBJ1-2; D is unclear. The CDR3 spans 13 residues. Germline V gives CDR1 SGHAT, CDR2 FQNNGV. Trimming pared 3 bases from V and 0 bases from J, leaving 5 bases between. Drawing the rest from reference TRBV11-2 and TRBJ1-2, the complete variable domain is EAGVAQSPRYKIIEKRQSVAFWCNPISGHATLYWYQQILGQGPKLLIQFQNNGVVDDSQLPKDRFSAERLKGVDSTLKIQPAKLEDSAVYLCASSFTANYGYTFGSGTRLTVV.

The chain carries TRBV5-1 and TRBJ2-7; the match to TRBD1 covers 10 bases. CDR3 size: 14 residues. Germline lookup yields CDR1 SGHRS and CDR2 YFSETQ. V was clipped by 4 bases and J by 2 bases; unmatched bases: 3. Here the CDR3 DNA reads TGCGCCAGCAGCAGGGGACAGGGGCCCTACGAGCAGTACTTC. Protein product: CASSRGQGPYEQYF.

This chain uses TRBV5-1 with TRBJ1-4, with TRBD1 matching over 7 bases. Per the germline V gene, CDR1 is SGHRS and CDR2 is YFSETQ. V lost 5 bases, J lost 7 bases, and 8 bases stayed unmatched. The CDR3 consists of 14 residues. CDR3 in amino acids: CASSPQGVGEKLFF. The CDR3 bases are TGCGCCAGCAGTCCTCAGGGGGTTGGTGAAAAACTGTTTTTT.

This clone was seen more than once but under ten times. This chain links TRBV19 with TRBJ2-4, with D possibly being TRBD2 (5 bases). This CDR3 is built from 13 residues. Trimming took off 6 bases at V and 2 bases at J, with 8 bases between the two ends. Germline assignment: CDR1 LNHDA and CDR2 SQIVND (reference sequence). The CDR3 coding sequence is TGTGCCAGTAGCCCGGACTCCAAAAACATTCAGTACTTC. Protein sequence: CASSPDSKNIQYF.

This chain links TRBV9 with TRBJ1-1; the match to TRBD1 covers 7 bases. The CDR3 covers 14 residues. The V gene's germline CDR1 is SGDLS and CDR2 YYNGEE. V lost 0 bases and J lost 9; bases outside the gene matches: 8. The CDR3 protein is CASSVDDRAGKAFF. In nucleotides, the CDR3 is TGTGCCAGCAGCGTAGATGACAGGGCAGGGAAAGCTTTCTTT.

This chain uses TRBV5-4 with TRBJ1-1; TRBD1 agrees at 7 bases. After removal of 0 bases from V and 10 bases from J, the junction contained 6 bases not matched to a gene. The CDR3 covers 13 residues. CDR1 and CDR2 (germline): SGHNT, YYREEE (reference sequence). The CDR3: CASSLAGQNRAFF. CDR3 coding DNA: TGTGCCAGCAGCTTGGCGGGACAGAATCGAGCTTTCTTT.

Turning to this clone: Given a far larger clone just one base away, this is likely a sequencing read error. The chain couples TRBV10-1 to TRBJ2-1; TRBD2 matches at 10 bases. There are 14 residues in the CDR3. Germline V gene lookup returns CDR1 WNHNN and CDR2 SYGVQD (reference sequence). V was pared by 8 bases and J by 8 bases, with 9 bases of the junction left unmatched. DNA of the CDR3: TGCGCCAGCGGCGAAAAGCGGGAGGGCCATGAGCAGTTCTTC. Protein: CASGEKREGHEQFF.

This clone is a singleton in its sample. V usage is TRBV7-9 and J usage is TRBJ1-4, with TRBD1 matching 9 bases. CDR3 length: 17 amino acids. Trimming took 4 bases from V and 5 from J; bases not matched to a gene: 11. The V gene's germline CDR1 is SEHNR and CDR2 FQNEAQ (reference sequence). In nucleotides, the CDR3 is TGTGCCAGCAGCTCACCTCGATGGACAGGGGAGAATGAAAAACTGTTTTTT. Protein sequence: CASSSPRWTGENEKLFF.

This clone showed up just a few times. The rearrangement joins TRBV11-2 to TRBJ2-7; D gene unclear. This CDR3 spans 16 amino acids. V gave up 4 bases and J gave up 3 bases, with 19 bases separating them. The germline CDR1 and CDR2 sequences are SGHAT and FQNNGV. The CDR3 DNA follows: TGTGCCAGCAGCTCTCGACTTCCTTCAGTTCTCTACGAGCAGTACTTC. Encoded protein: CASSSRLPSVLYEQYF.

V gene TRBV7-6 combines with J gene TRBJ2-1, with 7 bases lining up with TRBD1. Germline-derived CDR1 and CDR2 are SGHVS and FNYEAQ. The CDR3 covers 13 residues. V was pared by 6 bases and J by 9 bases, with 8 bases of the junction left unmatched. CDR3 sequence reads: CASRREGAVEQFF. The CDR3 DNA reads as TGTGCCAGCAGACGTGAGGGGGCTGTTGAGCAGTTCTTC.

CDR3 region: CASSLEGQFYNEQFF. In DNA, the CDR3 is TGTGCCAGCAGCTTAGAGGGACAGTTCTACAATGAGCAGTTCTTC. V usage is TRBV11-2 and J usage is TRBJ2-1; TRBD1 matches 7 bases. V lost 0 bases and J lost 3; bases outside the gene matches: 2. Germline CDR1 is SGHAT and CDR2 is FQNNGV. This CDR3 has 15 residues.

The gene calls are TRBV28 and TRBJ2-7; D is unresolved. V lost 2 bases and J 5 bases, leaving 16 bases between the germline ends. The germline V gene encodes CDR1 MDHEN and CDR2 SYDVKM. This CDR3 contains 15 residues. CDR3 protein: CASSLASESRDEQYF. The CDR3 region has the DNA TGTGCCAGCAGTTTAGCCTCAGAGTCACGGGACGAGCAGTACTTC.

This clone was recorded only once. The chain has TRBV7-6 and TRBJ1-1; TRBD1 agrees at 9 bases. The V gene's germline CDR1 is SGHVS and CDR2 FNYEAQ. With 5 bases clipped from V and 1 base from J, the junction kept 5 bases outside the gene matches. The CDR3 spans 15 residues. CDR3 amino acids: CASSPRTGANTEAFF. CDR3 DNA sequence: TGTGCCAGCAGCCCTCGGACAGGGGCGAACACTGAAGCTTTCTTT. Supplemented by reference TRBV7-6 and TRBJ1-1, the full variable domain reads GAGVSQSPRYKVTKRGQDVALRCDPISGHVSLYWYRQALGQGPEFLTYFNYEAQQDKSGLPNDRFSAERPEGSISTLTIQRTEQRDSAMYRCASSPRTGANTEAFFGQGTRLTVV.

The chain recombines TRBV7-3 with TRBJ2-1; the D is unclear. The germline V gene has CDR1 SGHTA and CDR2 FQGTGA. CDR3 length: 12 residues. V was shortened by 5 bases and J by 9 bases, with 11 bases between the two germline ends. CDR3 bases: TGTGCCAGCAGCCCCGACATGGGTGAGCAGTTCTTC. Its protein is CASSPDMGEQFF. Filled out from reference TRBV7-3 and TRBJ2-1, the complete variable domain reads GAGVSQTPSNKVTEKGKYVELRCDPISGHTALYWYRQSLGQGPEFLIYFQGTGAADDSGLPNDRFFAVRPEGSVSTLKIQRTERGDSAVYLCASSPDMGEQFFGPGTRLTVL.

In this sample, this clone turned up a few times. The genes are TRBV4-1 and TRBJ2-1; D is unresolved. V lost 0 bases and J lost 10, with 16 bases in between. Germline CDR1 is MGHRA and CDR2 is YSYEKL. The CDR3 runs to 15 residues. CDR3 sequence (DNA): TGCGCCAGCAGCCAAGAGTCCCCTCAGCGTGACGAGCAGTTCTTC. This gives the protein CASSQESPQRDEQFF.

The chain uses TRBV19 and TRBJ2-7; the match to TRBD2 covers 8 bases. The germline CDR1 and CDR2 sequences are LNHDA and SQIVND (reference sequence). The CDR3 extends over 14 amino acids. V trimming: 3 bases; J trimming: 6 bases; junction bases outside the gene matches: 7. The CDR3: CASSMGAGAAEQYF. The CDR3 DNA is TGTGCCAGTAGTATGGGAGCGGGAGCGGCCGAGCAGTACTTC.

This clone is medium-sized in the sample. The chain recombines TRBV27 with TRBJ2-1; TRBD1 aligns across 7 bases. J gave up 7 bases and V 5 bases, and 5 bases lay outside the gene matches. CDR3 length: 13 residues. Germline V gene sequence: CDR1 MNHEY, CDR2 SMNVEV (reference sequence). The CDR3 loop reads CASSDAGGNEQFF. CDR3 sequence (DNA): TGTGCCAGCAGTGACGCAGGGGGTAATGAGCAGTTCTTC.

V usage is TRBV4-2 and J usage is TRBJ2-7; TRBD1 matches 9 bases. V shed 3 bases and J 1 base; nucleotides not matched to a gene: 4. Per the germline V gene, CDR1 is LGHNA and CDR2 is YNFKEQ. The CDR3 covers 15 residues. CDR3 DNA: TGTGCCAGCAGCCAGGTCGGACAGGGGTCCTACGAGCAGTACTTC. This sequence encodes CASSQVGQGSYEQYF.

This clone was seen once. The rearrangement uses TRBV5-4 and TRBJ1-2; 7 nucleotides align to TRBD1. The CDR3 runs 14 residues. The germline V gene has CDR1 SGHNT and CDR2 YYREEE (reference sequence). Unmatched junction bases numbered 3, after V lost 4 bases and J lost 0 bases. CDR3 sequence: CASSRGQSNYGYTF. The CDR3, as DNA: TGTGCCAGCAGCAGGGGACAGTCTAACTATGGCTACACCTTC.

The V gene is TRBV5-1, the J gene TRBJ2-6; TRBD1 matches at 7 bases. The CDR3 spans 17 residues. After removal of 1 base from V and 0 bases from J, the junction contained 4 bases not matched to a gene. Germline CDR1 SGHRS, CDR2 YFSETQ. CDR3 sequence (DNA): TGCGCCAGCAGCTTGCACAGGGGCGGCTCTGGGGCCAACGTCCTGACTTTC. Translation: CASSLHRGGSGANVLTF.

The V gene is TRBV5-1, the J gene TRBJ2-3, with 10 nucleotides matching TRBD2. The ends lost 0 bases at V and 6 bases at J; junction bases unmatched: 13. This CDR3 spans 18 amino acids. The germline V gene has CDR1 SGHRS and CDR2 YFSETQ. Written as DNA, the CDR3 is TGCGCCAGCAGCTTGGGAACCGGTACTAGCGGGGCAGGGGATACGCAGTATTTT. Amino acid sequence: CASSLGTGTSGAGDTQYF.

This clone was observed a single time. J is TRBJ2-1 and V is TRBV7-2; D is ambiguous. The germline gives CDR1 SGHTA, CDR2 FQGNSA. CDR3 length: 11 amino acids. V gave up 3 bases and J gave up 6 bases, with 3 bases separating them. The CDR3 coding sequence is TGTGCCAGCAGCTTTAGCAATGAGCAGTTCTTC. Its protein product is CASSFSNEQFF.